This TCR beta chain was documented in a study of T cell responses to AZD1222 COVID-19 vaccine. Germline CDR1 is DFQATT and CDR2 is SNEGSKA (reference sequence). Trimming removed 3 bases at V and 8 bases at J, with 16 bases between. The CDR3 contains 13 residues. Profiled with immunoSEQ multiplex PCR; TCRdb holds only in-frame clones, not every one. The sample includes about 56,000 clones, about 87% of them seen just once. Sequenced material: peripheral blood, taken on day 0 of AZD1222 vaccination. V is TRBV20-1 and J is TRBJ1-2; possible D gene TRBD1, 5 bases. The sequence was collected from an adult in good health. Here the CDR3 DNA reads TGCAGTGCTAGTGAGGGGAGGCTTTGGGGCTACACCTTC. It codes for CSASEGRLWGYTF.